This note documents a single T cell receptor (beta chain) sequence. Using immunoSEQ multiplex PCR, the repertoire was profiled, and TCRdb retains in-frame clones only, with some absent. This table has 300,000 to 400,000 clones, around 90% appearing once. This CDR3 is 14 amino acids long. Trimming removed 5 bases at V and 3 bases at J, with 13 bases between. Germline lookup yields CDR1 MNHNY and CDR2 SVGAGI (reference sequence). The source of the sample is a study of Ad26.COV2.S vaccination and SARS-CoV-2 variants. The treatment was: some 19 received Ad26.COV2.S at low or high dose, single or two shots; roughly 5 received placebo; per-sample allocation not given. Specimen acquisition occurred on day 63 following the initial vaccine or placebo injection. Vaccination employed an Ad26 vector expressing the Wuhan-strain SARS-CoV-2 spike.

Source: peripheral blood, taken in a trial of Ad26.COV2.S vaccine versus placebo. The V gene is TRBV6-6, the J gene TRBJ1-1; no clear D. The sequence derives from a person between 18 and 59 years old who received the Ad26.COV2.S COVID-19 vaccine or a placebo. CDR3 DNA sequence: TGTGCCAGCAGTACGGGGTCTGTCGACACTGAAGCTTTCTTT. As protein: CASSTGSVDTEAFF.